The next 14 T cell receptor beta chains were all read from a single sample in a study of blood T cell repertoires in COVID-19. Method: immunoSEQ multiplex PCR; TCRdb's copy keeps in-frame clones and lacks some. Found here are about 240,000 clones, approximately 78% of them singletons; the top ten hold 7% to 10%. The sample was peripheral blood. Receptors were obtained from a woman older than 75 with COVID-19, enrolled during active disease.

This chain joins TRBV7-2 and TRBJ2-5; a weak D match, TRBD1 (6 bases). The CDR3 spans 14 residues. V lost 5 bases and J 3 bases, leaving 13 bases between the germline ends. The germline CDR1 and CDR2 sequences are SGHTA and FQGNSA. CDR3 sequence reads: CASSQTTGKETQYF. DNA of the CDR3: TGTGCCAGCAGCCAAACAACAGGGAAAGAGACCCAGTACTTC.

This clone was counted many times. This rearrangement joins TRBV11-3 to TRBJ2-7, with D unresolved. The CDR3 consists of 12 residues. Germline values: CDR1 SGHNT, CDR2 YENEEA. Between the trimmed V and J ends, which lost 1 base and 5 bases, there was a span of 6 bases. In nucleotides, the CDR3 is TGTGCCAGCAGCTTAGGACAAAACGAGCAGTACTTC. The encoded protein is CASSLGQNEQYF. Based on the CDR3 plus reference TRBV11-3 and TRBJ2-7, the full variable domain is EAGVVQSPRYKIIEKKQPVAFWCNPISGHNTLYWYLQNLGQGPELLIRYENEEAVDDSQLPKDRFSAERLKGVDSTLKIQPAELGDSAVYLCASSLGQNEQYFGPGTRLTVT.

The gene calls are TRBV10-3 and TRBJ2-3, with 7 positions matching TRBD2. This CDR3 contains 15 residues. CDR1 ENHRY and CDR2 SYGVKD come from the germline V gene. Trimming took 11 bases from V and 3 from J; bases not matched to a gene: 14. DNA for the CDR3: TGTGCCTCCAGACCGGGGGGAGAGGGTACAGATACGCAGTATTTT. It specifies CASRPGGEGTDTQYF.

V and J are TRBV18 and TRBJ2-2, with D possibly TRBD1 on 6 matching bases. This CDR3 contains 15 residues. Trimming took off 2 bases at V and 5 bases at J, with 12 bases between the two ends. Germline values: CDR1 KGHSH, CDR2 LQKENI. The CDR3: CASSPRTAQTGELFF. In DNA, the CDR3 is TGTGCCAGCTCACCAAGGACAGCACAAACCGGGGAGCTGTTTTTT.

This sequence joins TRBV4-3 and TRBJ2-3; no firm D call. The ends were cut back, 0 bases at V and 0 bases at J, with 13 bases in the middle. The CDR3 runs 17 residues. Germline CDR1 and CDR2: LGHNA and YSLEER. The CDR3 spells CASSQDFTGASTDTQYF. In DNA form, the CDR3 reads TGCGCCAGCAGCCAAGATTTTACGGGTGCTAGCACAGATACGCAGTATTTT.

The rearrangement uses TRBV7-8 and TRBJ2-7; D might be TRBD2 (7 bases). Trimming removed 3 bases from V and 9 bases from J, with 21 bases in between. Looked up from germline, CDR1 is SGHVS and CDR2 is FQNEAQ. The CDR3 consists of 15 residues. The CDR3 nucleotides read TGTGCCAGCAGCTTGTCTGCGGGGGCCTCTACTGGGCAGTACTTC. It specifies CASSLSAGASTGQYF.

The genes are TRBV19 and TRBJ1-5, with 7 bases fitting TRBD1. This CDR3 is built from 17 residues. CDR1 is LNHDA and CDR2 is SQIVND in the germline V gene (reference sequence). V lost 3 bases to trimming and J lost 3 bases; unmatched junction nucleotides: 11. This CDR3 reads CASSIKRDSALNQPQHF. The CDR3 coding sequence is TGTGCCAGTAGTATTAAGAGGGACAGCGCGCTCAATCAGCCCCAGCATTTT. Based on the CDR3 plus reference TRBV19 and TRBJ1-5, the full variable domain is DGGITQSPKYLFRKEGQNVTLSCEQNLNHDAMYWYRQDPGQGLRLIYYSQIVNDFQKGDIAEGYSVSREKKESFPLTVTSAQKNPTAFYLCASSIKRDSALNQPQHFGDGTRLSIL.

This chain joins TRBV5-1 and TRBJ1-1; D is perhaps TRBD1 (6 bases). The CDR3 extends over 15 amino acids. Trimming took 2 bases from V and 5 from J, leaving 16 bases between them. Germline values: CDR1 SGHRS, CDR2 YFSETQ. As DNA, the CDR3 is TGCGCCAGCAGCTTCGGGGCCGGGGGGCAAACTGAAGCTTTCTTT. Amino acid sequence: CASSFGAGGQTEAFF.

J is TRBJ1-2 and V is TRBV5-1; D unclear. The CDR3 sequence is 14 residues long. Germline CDR1 and CDR2: SGHRS and YFSETQ. V gave up 0 bases and J gave up 3 bases, with 9 bases separating them. The CDR3 DNA sequence: TGCGCCAGCAGCTTGGACTCTGGTGACTATGGCTACACCTTC. It encodes CASSLDSGDYGYTF.

This clone was observed a few times. V usage is TRBV9 and J usage is TRBJ2-7; 7 nucleotides align to TRBD1. The CDR3 has 17 residues. Germline CDR1 reads SGDLS; CDR2 reads YYNGEE. Trimming took 0 bases from V and 2 from J; bases not matched to a gene: 11. The CDR3, as DNA: TGTGCCAGCAGCGTAGGTCCCTTGAACCAGGGGGCCTACGAGCAGTACTTC. Its protein product is CASSVGPLNQGAYEQYF. Full variable domain (missing parts from reference TRBV9 and TRBJ2-7): DSGVTQTPKHLITATGQRVTLRCSPRSGDLSVYWYQQSLDQGLQFLIQYYNGEERAKGNILERFSAQQFPDLHSELNLSSLELGDSALYFCASSVGPLNQGAYEQYFGPGTRLTVT.

The J gene is TRBJ1-2, the V gene TRBV29-1; 10 bases align to TRBD1. This CDR3 contains 15 residues. V lost 4 bases, J lost 4 bases, and 9 bases stayed unmatched. The germline V gene has CDR1 SQVTM and CDR2 ANQGSEA. The DNA for the CDR3 is TGCAGCGTTGGAGGGGGAGGGGACAGGGGCTATGGCTACACCTTC. Residues: CSVGGGGDRGYGYTF.

The genes are TRBV18 and TRBJ1-1; D unresolved. This CDR3 is 17 amino acids long. Between the trimmed V and J ends, which lost 4 bases and 0 bases, there was a span of 18 bases. Germline V gives CDR1 KGHSH, CDR2 LQKENI. CDR3 bases: TGTGCCAGCTCACGAACATCTATTACAGCTATGAACACTGAAGCTTTCTTT. Translated, it gives CASSRTSITAMNTEAFF.

The V and J genes are TRBV7-3 and TRBJ2-7; tentative D call: TRBD2 (6 bases). The CDR3 runs 15 residues. The V gene's germline CDR1 is SGHTA and CDR2 FQGTGA. Trimming took 3 bases from V and 0 from J, leaving 12 bases between them. In DNA, the CDR3 is TGTGCCAGCAGCTTGGGGAGGCCCAGCTCCTACGAGCAGTACTTC. Translating it yields CASSLGRPSSYEQYF.

This sequence joins TRBV27 and TRBJ1-5; D not certain. This CDR3 has 14 residues. Trimming pared 6 bases from V and 7 bases from J, leaving 16 bases between. Germline V gene data show CDR1 as MNHEY and CDR2 as SMNVEV (reference sequence). Written as DNA, the CDR3 is TGTGCCAGCAGCTTCGGCGGGCCCCACCAGCCCCAGCATTTT. Translating gives CASSFGGPHQPQHF.